One and the same sample provided the 20 T cell receptor beta chains below, sequenced in a study of persistence of HIV-infected CD4 T cells. No antigen is known for these receptors. Cells were stimulated nonspecifically with anti-CD3/anti-CD28 magnetic beads. Sorting selected CD4+ T cells upregulating both CD40 ligand and CD69. Sequencing used immunoSEQ version 4 in survey mode. The repertoire was sequenced with immunoSEQ multiplex PCR; TCRdb's copy has only in-frame clones and lacks some. This sample carries approximately 45,000 clones, 90% of them seen once, and the ten largest clones take over 3%. Material: CD4+ T cells sorted from PBMCs after roughly 18-hour stimulation, obtained from a patient who received antiretroviral therapy. Receptors originate from an adult woman with HIV who was CMV-seropositive.

This chain links TRBV18 with TRBJ1-5; 7 nucleotides agree with TRBD1. Looked up from germline, CDR1 is KGHSH and CDR2 is LQKENI. The CDR3 extends over 13 amino acids. The J segment lost 5 bases and the V segment lost 3 bases, leaving 1 base of the junction unmatched. CDR3 region: CASSPGQDQPQHF. The CDR3 DNA reads TGTGCCAGCTCACCTGGACAGGATCAGCCCCAGCATTTT. The entire variable domain, with the rest obtained from reference TRBV18 and TRBJ1-5, is as follows: NAGVMQNPRHLVRRRGQEARLRCSPMKGHSHVYWYRQLPEEGLKFMVYLQKENIIDESGMPKERFSAEFPKEGPSILRIQQVVRGDSAAYFCASSPGQDQPQHFGDGTRLSIL.

This clone was counted between two and nine times. The rearrangement uses TRBV4-1 and TRBJ2-2, with D possibly TRBD1 on 6 matching bases. The CDR3 loop spans 17 amino acids. Per germline, CDR1 MGHRA and CDR2 YSYEKL. The V and J ends lost 3 bases and 1 base respectively, with 15 bases between them. The CDR3 reads CASSHPNRGQNTGELFF. The CDR3 nucleotides read TGCGCCAGCAGCCACCCAAATAGGGGACAGAACACCGGGGAGCTGTTTTTT.

This sequence joins TRBV5-4 and TRBJ1-1, with 7 positions matching TRBD1. J gave up 4 bases and V 4 bases, and 7 bases lay outside the gene matches. Germline values: CDR1 SGHNT, CDR2 YYREEE (reference sequence). The CDR3 loop spans 14 amino acids. The CDR3 sequence is CASSDRETRTEAFF. The CDR3 DNA reads TGTGCCAGCAGCGACAGGGAGACTCGCACTGAAGCTTTCTTT. The full variable domain, in which reference TRBV5-4 and TRBJ1-1 provide the parts outside the CDR3, is ETGVTQSPTHLIKTRGQQVTLRCSSQSGHNTVSWYQQALGQGPQFIFQYYREEENGRGNFPPRFSGLQFPNYSSELNVNALELDDSALYLCASSDRETRTEAFFGQGTRLTVV.

This sequence joins TRBV14 and TRBJ1-1, with D uncertain. V was trimmed by 1 base and J by 1 base, leaving 4 bases between them. Germline V gene lookup returns CDR1 SGHDN and CDR2 FVKESK. This CDR3 is 13 amino acids long. This CDR3 is CASSQAGNTEAFF. Here the CDR3 DNA reads TGTGCCAGCAGCCAAGCCGGGAACACTGAAGCTTTCTTT.

CDR3 amino acids: CASSLTGGQGTSGANVLTF. The CDR3 DNA sequence: TGTGCCAGCAGCCTCACGGGGGGACAGGGCACCTCTGGGGCCAACGTCCTGACTTTC. This rearrangement joins TRBV7-2 to TRBJ2-6, with 9 bases aligning to TRBD1. The germline V gene has CDR1 SGHTA and CDR2 FQGNSA. After removal of 5 bases from V and 0 bases from J, the junction contained 11 bases not matched to a gene. This CDR3 is built from 19 residues. Complete variable domain (other parts from reference TRBV7-2 and TRBJ2-6): GAGVSQSPSNKVTEKGKDVELRCDPISGHTALYWYRQSLGQGLEFLIYFQGNSAPDKSGLPSDRFSAERTGGSVSTLTIQRTQQEDSAVYLCASSLTGGQGTSGANVLTFGAGSRLTVL.

V usage is TRBV18 and J usage is TRBJ2-3; D may correspond to TRBD1 or TRBD2 (5 bases each). This CDR3 comprises 16 residues. The ends were cut back, 3 bases at V and 0 bases at J, with 13 bases in the middle. The germline gives CDR1 KGHSH, CDR2 LQKENI. The CDR3 nucleotides read TGTGCCAGCTCACCGGGACCCAGACCTAGCACAGATACGCAGTATTTT. Translating it yields CASSPGPRPSTDTQYF.

The rearrangement joins TRBV18 to TRBJ2-1; D is ambiguous. CDR1 and CDR2 from the germline V gene are KGHSH and LQKENI. This CDR3 is built from 15 residues. V lost 2 bases to trimming and J lost 5 bases, with 13 bases between them. This chain's CDR3 is CASSPRLGSDNEQFF. CDR3 bases: TGTGCCAGCTCACCAAGGCTGGGTTCTGACAATGAGCAGTTCTTC.

The J gene is TRBJ2-7, the V gene TRBV5-1; TRBD1 matches 7 bases. V trimming: 2 bases; J trimming: 3 bases; junction bases outside the gene matches: 5. CDR3 length equals 14 residues. Germline V gene data show CDR1 as SGHRS and CDR2 as YFSETQ. Here the CDR3 reads CASSFYQGDYEQYF. CDR3 coding DNA: TGCGCCAGCAGCTTCTATCAGGGGGACTACGAGCAGTACTTC.

This clone turned up a few times. The gene calls are TRBV21-1 and TRBJ1-2. TRBV21-1 is flagged as a pseudogene. The CDR3 covers 13 residues. The CDR3 protein is CASSKSPGGGYTF. The CDR3 DNA follows: TGTGCCAGCAGCAAGAGTCCGGGAGGAGGCTACACCTTC.

This clone occurred a few times. The V call is TRBV24-1, the J call TRBJ1-5; D perhaps matches TRBD1 (5 bases). The V gene's germline CDR1 is KGHDR and CDR2 SFDVKD. The germline V and J ends were trimmed by 1 base and 2 bases, with 23 bases remaining between them. The CDR3 length is 20 residues. The CDR3 reads CATSDFPTVYPTSGNQPQHF. The CDR3 nucleotides are TGTGCCACCAGTGATTTCCCGACAGTCTACCCGACGTCGGGCAATCAGCCCCAGCATTTT.

The V call is TRBV11-1, the J call TRBJ2-3; TRBD2 might be the D (6 bases). Trimming cost V 8 bases and J 1 base, with 13 bases left between them. CDR1 and CDR2 (germline): SGHAT, FQDESV (reference sequence). CDR3 length: 14 residues. DNA for the CDR3: TGTGCCAGCGGGAGGACACCAGGCACAGATACGCAGTATTTT. Translating gives CASGRTPGTDTQYF.

The chain has TRBV4-1 and TRBJ2-3, with 8 bases lining up with TRBD2. The CDR3 is made up of 15 amino acids. The trim removed 3 bases at V and 1 base at J, leaving 3 bases unmatched. The germline V gene has CDR1 MGHRA and CDR2 YSYEKL. The CDR3 protein is CASSQAGGRTDTQYF. Written as DNA, the CDR3 is TGCGCCAGCAGCCAGGCGGGGGGTCGCACAGATACGCAGTATTTT.

The gene calls are TRBV4-3 and TRBJ2-1, with D perhaps matching TRBD1 or TRBD2 (5 bases each). Trimming removed 0 bases at V and 6 bases at J, with 15 bases between. The CDR3 loop spans 16 amino acids. Germline V lookup: CDR1 LGHNA, CDR2 YSLEER. CDR3 protein: CASSQDQGRLLNEQFF. The CDR3 bases are TGCGCCAGCAGCCAAGATCAGGGACGACTCCTCAATGAGCAGTTCTTC.

Remarks on this clone: Other DNA sequences in the same sample also yield this CDR3. This chain uses TRBV19 with TRBJ2-3; 7 nucleotides line up with TRBD2. The CDR3 has 12 amino acids. CDR1 is LNHDA and CDR2 is SQIVND in the germline V gene (reference sequence). V trimming: 5 bases; J trimming: 5 bases; junction bases outside the gene matches: 1. DNA for the CDR3: TGTGCCAGTAGTCCGGGGGGAGATACGCAGTATTTT. It translates to CASSPGGDTQYF.

The V gene is TRBV6-1, the J gene TRBJ1-2; D is unresolved. V gave up 1 base and J gave up 3 bases, with 6 bases separating them. The CDR3 is made up of 13 amino acids. Germline lookup yields CDR1 MNHNS and CDR2 SASEGT. The CDR3 DNA follows: TGTGCCAGCAGTGAAGAGGGATACTATGGCTACACCTTC. Its protein product is CASSEEGYYGYTF.

This sequence joins TRBV4-1 and TRBJ2-7; possibly TRBD1 for D (5 bases). The CDR3 has 16 amino acids. The ends were cut back, 0 bases at V and 1 base at J, with 13 bases in the middle. CDR1 is MGHRA and CDR2 is YSYEKL in the germline V gene. The CDR3 DNA sequence: TGCGCCAGCAGCCAAGATCACGCAGGGTCATCCTACGAGCAGTACTTC. This translates into CASSQDHAGSSYEQYF.

This chain connects TRBV2 to TRBJ1-4; 7 bases are a match to TRBD1. Losses at the gene ends were 7 bases for V and 0 bases for J; bases not matched to a gene: 5. Germline V gene data show CDR1 as SNHLY and CDR2 as FYNNEI. This CDR3 comprises 15 residues. CDR3 in amino acids: CASNQGGATNEKLFF. CDR3 DNA: TGTGCCAGCAACCAGGGGGGCGCAACTAATGAAAAACTGTTTTTT.

The chain joins TRBV29-1 to TRBJ2-2, with D uncertain. Trimming took off 3 bases at V and 0 bases at J, with 11 bases between the two ends. The CDR3 runs to 15 residues. The V gene's germline CDR1 is SQVTM and CDR2 ANQGSEA. The CDR3 sequence is CSVEAAVPNTGELFF. In DNA, the CDR3 is TGCAGCGTTGAGGCGGCAGTACCGAACACCGGGGAGCTGTTTTTT.

The V and J genes are TRBV7-8 and TRBJ1-1, with TRBD1 identical over 9 bases. From germline, CDR1 is SGHVS and CDR2 FQNEAQ. Trimming cost V 4 bases and J 5 bases; bases outside gene matches: 8. CDR3 length: 15 amino acids. The CDR3 protein is CASSSRTQGATEAFF. The DNA for the CDR3 is TGTGCCAGCAGCTCGCGCACACAGGGGGCGACTGAAGCTTTCTTT.

The genes are TRBV11-3 and TRBJ1-4, with 7 nucleotides matching TRBD1. J gave up 3 bases and V 0 bases, and 7 bases lay outside the gene matches. This CDR3 is 17 amino acids long. Germline V CDR1 and CDR2: SGHNT, YENEEA. CDR3 coding DNA: TGTGCCAGCAGCTTAGACAAGGGGGCGAAATCTAATGAAAAACTGTTTTTT. Amino acids: CASSLDKGAKSNEKLFF.